Shown below are 30 T cell receptor beta chains from a single sample sequenced in a study of tumor and adjacent non-tumor tissue in lung cancer. RNA was extracted from bulk tissue without any cell sorting. This non-tumor lung sample came from over 3 cm beyond the tumor edge. TCRbeta libraries were built with three rounds of nested PCR, modified from ARM-PCR. In TCRdb, the multiplex PCR reads were re-called with MiXCR into one record per CDR3 protein. The data show over 100,000 distinct CDR3 sequences, 60% to 80% seen once. Sequenced: distant non-tumor lung tissue. Receptors were obtained from a man aged 60 to 69 with non-small cell lung cancer.

Turning to this clonotype: Since no conserved phenylalanine or tryptophan closes the CDR3, a read error is the likely cause. V is TRBV6-1 and J is TRBJ2-5; TRBD2 matches 9 bases. CDR3 length: 14 residues. Per germline, CDR1 MNHNS and CDR2 SASEGT. CDR3: CACSTAGGQETQYM. CDR3 coding DNA: TGTGCCTGCAGTACGGCGGGGGGGCAAGAGACCCAGTACATG.

Comment on this clonotype: A much larger clone lies a single base off, so this may be a read error. This rearrangement joins TRBV20-1 to TRBJ1-5; D is ambiguous. Germline V CDR1 and CDR2: DFQATT, SNEGSKA (reference sequence). V was pared by 7 bases and J by 4 bases, with 17 bases between. This CDR3 spans 14 amino acids. The CDR3 nucleotides are TGCAGTGTCATCACCGGGAGTGGGAATCAGCCCCAGCATTTT. Translation gives CSVITGSGNQPQHF.

The sample holds many counts of this clonotype. The rearrangement joins TRBV5-6 to TRBJ1-1, with D hard to call. CDR3 length: 14 residues. Trimming pared 0 bases from V and 0 bases from J, leaving 6 bases between. Germline CDR1 is SGHDT and CDR2 is YYEEEE. The CDR3 region is CASSLGAMNTEAFF. The DNA of the CDR3 is TGTGCCAGCAGCTTGGGGGCAATGAACACTGAAGCTTTCTTT.

The CDR3 nucleotides are TGTGCCAGCAGTCGAAGGAGCACTGAAGCTTTCTTT. Encoded protein: CASSRRSTEAFF. The J gene is TRBJ1-1, the V gene TRBV6-5; D is unresolved. V lost 5 bases, J lost 4 bases, and 8 bases lay in between. CDR3 length: 12 amino acids. Germline CDR1 is MNHEY and CDR2 is SVGAGI.

This clonotype has more than one count but fewer than ten. The chain recombines TRBV24-1 with TRBJ2-3; unclear D gene. Between the trimmed V and J ends, which lost 4 bases and 2 bases, there was a span of 9 bases. The germline V gene has CDR1 KGHDR and CDR2 SFDVKD. The length of the CDR3 is 14 residues. The CDR3 sequence is CATSDVRITDTQYF. The CDR3 DNA reads TGTGCCACCAGTGACGTCAGGATCACAGATACGCAGTATTTT.

As DNA, the CDR3 is TGTGCCAGCTCACCACAGGGCCAGGGCTACGAGCAGTACTTC. This translates into CASSPQGQGYEQYF. The chain has TRBV18 and TRBJ2-7; D might be TRBD1 (5 bases). Trimming took off 1 base at V and 3 bases at J, with 10 bases between the two ends. Germline CDR1 reads KGHSH; CDR2 reads LQKENI. This CDR3 region has 14 residues.

This sequence joins TRBV5-1 and TRBJ2-1; the match to TRBD2 covers 12 bases. Germline V gives CDR1 SGHRS, CDR2 YFSETQ. J gave up 3 bases and V 9 bases, and 10 bases lay outside the gene matches. This CDR3 is 16 amino acids long. CDR3 coding DNA: TGCGCCATTAGAAAAGGGACTAGCGGGCGCTACAATGAGCAGTTCTTC. Translating it yields CAIRKGTSGRYNEQFF.

In regard to this clonotype: The junction does not match germline at one end; this may be a read error. The gene calls are TRBV4-3 and TRBJ2-3; D not resolved. This CDR3 has 15 amino acids. The V gene's germline CDR1 is LGHNA and CDR2 YSLEER. This CDR3 is CANSQDLYGSVMQYF. CDR3 nucleotide sequence: TGCGCCAACAGCCAAGATCTCTATGGGTCGGTTATGCAGTATTTT.

The V and J genes are TRBV4-3 and TRBJ2-3, with 7 positions matching TRBD2. This CDR3 is built from 15 residues. CDR1 and CDR2 (germline): LGHNA, YSLEER. The ends lost 7 bases at V and 0 bases at J; junction bases unmatched: 7. Here the CDR3 DNA reads TGCGCCAGCAACCCCGGGGGGTCAAGCACAGATACGCAGTATTTT. It yields the protein CASNPGGSSTDTQYF.

Points on this clonotype: A much more abundant neighbour one base away suggests this may be a read error. This chain uses TRBV12-3 or TRBV12-4 with TRBJ1-1; D perhaps matches TRBD1 (5 bases). The CDR3 runs 13 residues. The germline V and J ends were trimmed by 5 bases and 4 bases, with 11 bases remaining between them. CDR3 bases: TGTGCCAGCAGTGTGCCTAGGGGCACTGAAGCTTTCTTT. Amino acids: CASSVPRGTEAFF.

As to this clonotype: A read error is possible here, since a much larger clone lies one base away. The chain joins TRBV30 to TRBJ1-2; TRBD1 aligns across 8 bases. CDR1 and CDR2 (germline): GTSNPN, SVGIG (reference sequence). CDR3 length: 16 residues. Trimming took 0 bases from V and 7 from J; bases not matched to a gene: 13. The CDR3 DNA is TGTGCCTGGAGTGTATTACCCGACAGGGGTAGTGGTGGCTACACCTTC. It codes for CAWSVLPDRGSGGYTF.

Concerning this clonotype: The junction and the germline gene differ at one end; a read error may be behind it. The chain couples TRBV20-1 to TRBJ1-2; TRBD1 agrees at 8 bases. The length of the CDR3 is 12 residues. Germline V gene data show CDR1 as DFQATT and CDR2 as SNEGSKA (reference sequence). Here the CDR3 DNA reads TGCAATGCTAGAAAGACAGGGGTCGGCTACACCTTC. Encoded protein: CNARKTGVGYTF.

Turning to this clonotype: Being one base from a much bigger clone, this may be a read error. This chain uses TRBV5-6 with TRBJ1-6; D is unclear. CDR3 length: 12 residues. CDR1 is SGHDT, CDR2 YYEEEE, per germline. The CDR3 sequence: CASSLPRSPLLF. The CDR3 DNA sequence: TGTGCCAGCAGCTTGCCTCGTAGTCCCCTCCTCTTT.

In the case of this clonotype: No conserved phenylalanine or tryptophan ends this CDR3, so it is likely a read error. No DNA is shown, since the ends of the CDR3 on it are uncertain; the CDR3 is the one TCRdb lists. The rearrangement links TRBV29-1 to TRBJ2-1; no check of the table's D call, TRBD2, against the DNA was made. The CDR3 totals 15 residues, both ends included. CDR1 and CDR2 from the germline V gene are SQVTM and ANQGSEA. This CDR3 is CSVEGTFLSYNEQFL.

This clonotype was counted ten times or more. The V and J genes are TRBV12-3 or TRBV12-4 and TRBJ2-3, with D hard to call. Trimming shortened V by 3 bases and J by 4 bases, and 8 bases separated the two germline ends. The CDR3 has 13 amino acids. The CDR3 is CASSLQESDTQYF. The CDR3, as DNA: TGTGCCAGCAGTTTGCAGGAGTCAGATACGCAGTATTTT.

The chain employs TRBV4-1 and TRBJ2-7; 11 bases map to TRBD1. This CDR3 region has 14 residues. Trimming removed 10 bases from V and 13 bases from J; junction bases left unmatched: 18. The germline gives CDR1 MGHRA, CDR2 YSYEKL. CDR3 nucleotides: TGCGCCATCAGTCATGGACAGGGGGCTGAAGTGCAATACTTC. Its translation is CAISHGQGAEVQYF.

About this clonotype itself: An end of the junction differs from the germline gene, which may be a read error. The V call is TRBV6-2 or TRBV6-3, the J call TRBJ2-1; D possibly corresponds to TRBD2 (6 bases). Germline V gives CDR1 MNHEY, CDR2 SVGEGT. The CDR3 spans 17 residues. For the CDR3, the DNA is TGTGCCAGCAGTTACCTCCGCGGGGCCTCCCCCTACAATGAGCTGTTCTTC. Translation gives CASSYLRGASPYNELFF.

Points on this clonotype: A read error is possible here, since a much larger clone lies one base away. V gene TRBV11-2 combines with J gene TRBJ2-1; D unclear. CDR1 and CDR2 from the germline V gene are SGHAT and FQNNGV. The CDR3 has 14 amino acids. With 5 bases removed from V and 6 bases from J, the gap between germline ends came to 14 bases. The CDR3 DNA sequence: TGTGCCAGCAGCCCATTCCTGTCGGGCAATGAGCAGTTCTTC. Protein sequence: CASSPFLSGNEQFF.

This clonotype was seen ten or more times. The V gene is TRBV4-2, the J gene TRBJ2-1; D unclear. The germline V gene has CDR1 LGHNA and CDR2 YNFKEQ. The CDR3 has 15 residues. Trimming cost V 0 bases and J 9 bases, with 15 bases left between them. CDR3 sequence reads: CASSQDWTIAVEQFF. The DNA of the CDR3 is TGTGCCAGCAGCCAAGATTGGACGATCGCAGTTGAGCAGTTCTTC.

The J gene is TRBJ2-1, the V gene TRBV28; D is tentatively TRBD1 or TRBD2 (5 bases each). This CDR3 contains 17 residues. Germline CDR1 is MDHEN and CDR2 is SYDVKM. With 3 bases removed from V and 9 bases from J, the gap between germline ends came to 24 bases. CDR3 DNA: TGTGCCAGCAGTTTTGGGGGAATCGGCACCAAGGGCAGTGAGCAGTTCTTC. Protein product: CASSFGGIGTKGSEQFF.

Only a few counts were recorded for this clonotype. The chain has TRBV12-3 or TRBV12-4 and TRBJ1-1, with D perhaps matching TRBD1 (5 bases). The CDR3 length is 16 residues. Trimming stripped 4 bases from V and 6 bases from J, with 21 bases between. DNA for the CDR3: TGTGCCAGCAGTTCTAGGCGAGCGAGGGGTAACTCTGAAGCTTTCTTT. It translates to CASSSRRARGNSEAFF.

As regards this clonotype: This may stem from a read error, because a much larger clone lies one nucleotide away. The genes are TRBV20-1 and TRBJ2-7; D not resolved. The CDR3 runs to 13 residues. CDR1 and CDR2 (germline): DFQATT, SNEGSKA (reference sequence). This chain's CDR3 is CSAPTPGAYELYF. CDR3 coding DNA: TGCAGTGCTCCAACACCAGGAGCCTACGAGCTGTACTTC.

This rearrangement joins TRBV7-6 to TRBJ2-2; 7 bases agree with TRBD2. This CDR3 is built from 17 residues. Germline-derived CDR1 and CDR2 are SGHVS and FNYEAQ. With 5 bases clipped from V and 0 bases from J, the junction kept 9 bases outside the gene matches. This CDR3 is CASSPRSGTTNTGELFF. The CDR3 DNA follows: TGTGCCAGCAGCCCCCGTTCCGGGACTACGAACACCGGGGAGCTGTTTTTT.

Regarding this clonotype: Compared with germline, one end of the junction differs, possibly owing to a read error. This rearrangement joins TRBV4-3 to TRBJ2-7; 7 bases fit TRBD2. The CDR3 runs 17 residues. Germline V gives CDR1 LGHNA, CDR2 YSLEER. CDR3 in DNA: TGCGCCAGCAGCCAAGGAACCGGGAGTAGCGGGTCTTACGAGCAATACTTC. Amino acid sequence: CASSQGTGSSGSYEQYF.

This clonotype has at least ten counts. V usage is TRBV6-5 and J usage is TRBJ1-1; D is uncertain. From germline, CDR1 is MNHEY and CDR2 SVGAGI. V was cut by 6 bases and J by 1 base, with 15 bases left in between. CDR3 length equals 15 residues. The CDR3 nucleotides read TGTGCCAGCAGACCCCTCGACCCCACGAACACTGAAGCTTTCTTT. This sequence encodes CASRPLDPTNTEAFF.

This clonotype has a handful of counts. This chain uses TRBV19 with TRBJ2-1; 12 nucleotides line up with TRBD2. J lost 0 bases, V lost 5 bases, and 8 bases had no gene match. The CDR3 is made up of 18 amino acids. Germline-derived CDR1 and CDR2 are LNHDA and SQIVND (reference sequence). For the CDR3, the DNA is TGTGCCAGTAGTTCCAGGACTAGCGGGATATTCTCCTACAATGAGCAGTTCTTC. It specifies CASSSRTSGIFSYNEQFF.

To note about this clonotype: The CDR3 carries no conserved terminal phenylalanine or tryptophan, so it likely arises from a read error. The genes are TRBV11-2 and TRBJ2-1, with D perhaps assigned TRBD1 or TRBD2 (5 bases each). Germline V gene lookup returns CDR1 SGHAT and CDR2 FQNNGV. The CDR3 sequence is 17 residues long. CDR3 DNA sequence: TGTGGCGGCAGCTTAGTGGGGGAACTGCCTTACCGAGGGGAGCAGTTCCTC. It is translated as CGGSLVGELPYRGEQFL.

As concerns this clonotype: The junction does not match germline at one end; this may be a read error. Written as DNA, the CDR3 is TGTGCCAACAGTCATGGTTATAGCAATCAGCCCCAGCATTTT. Amino acid sequence: CANSHGYSNQPQHF. The rearrangement links TRBV12-3 or TRBV12-4 to TRBJ1-5; D ambiguous. The CDR3 covers 14 residues.

Turning to this clonotype: The missing conserved phenylalanine or tryptophan at the end of this CDR3 makes a read error likely. This chain uses TRBV11-3 with TRBJ2-3, with D tentatively TRBD1 or TRBD2 (5 bases each). Trimming removed 5 bases at V and 5 bases at J, with 11 bases between. Germline V CDR1 and CDR2: SGHNT, YENEEA. This CDR3 comprises 13 residues. The DNA of the CDR3 is TGTGCCAGCAGCCATACAGGACTAGATACGCAGTATTCT. Protein sequence: CASSHTGLDTQYS.

Details on this clonotype: Because the CDR3 is missing its conserved closing phenylalanine or tryptophan, this is likely a read error. The V gene is TRBV5-5, the J gene TRBJ2-2; 8 bases map to TRBD2. CDR3 length: 16 residues. The germline V gene has CDR1 SGHKS and CDR2 YYEKEE (reference sequence). V lost 6 bases and J lost 3; bases outside the gene matches: 10. Here the CDR3 reads CASTGLAGGHTGELFS. The CDR3, as DNA: TGTGCCAGCACAGGACTAGCAGGAGGGCACACCGGGGAGCTGTTTTCT.